The clone carrying this TCR beta chain was recorded at least ten times. Its target is unknown. The sample comes from a study of spatial heterogeneity in lung cancer. Overall study findings and caveats: When ubiquitous and regional expanded TCRs were counted, their numbers tracked ubiquitous and regional nonsynonymous mutations, respectively. The number of expanded tumor alpha and beta chains correlated with mutation number.

The time point was: sample taken at primary tumor resection. The donor group consisted of under 95 patients who had untreated, early-stage non-small cell lung cancer. Carried by each TCR cDNA molecule was a unique molecular identifier. One entry per CDR3 protein, called by TCRdb with MiXCR from the 5' RACE reads. The data show some 97,000 distinct CDR3 sequences, approximately 4.4% seen once. This clonotype originated in a male donor with early-stage non-small cell lung cancer. The input for sequencing was lung tumor tissue, taken at surgery.

CDR3 DNA: TGTGCCAGTAATTCTTATGCTAACTATGGCTACACCTTC. Amino acids: CASNSYANYGYTF. The chain carries TRBV28 and TRBJ1-2; D is unresolved. With 9 bases removed from V and 0 bases from J, the gap between germline ends came to 11 bases. This CDR3 has 13 residues. The germline V gene encodes CDR1 MDHEN and CDR2 SYDVKM.